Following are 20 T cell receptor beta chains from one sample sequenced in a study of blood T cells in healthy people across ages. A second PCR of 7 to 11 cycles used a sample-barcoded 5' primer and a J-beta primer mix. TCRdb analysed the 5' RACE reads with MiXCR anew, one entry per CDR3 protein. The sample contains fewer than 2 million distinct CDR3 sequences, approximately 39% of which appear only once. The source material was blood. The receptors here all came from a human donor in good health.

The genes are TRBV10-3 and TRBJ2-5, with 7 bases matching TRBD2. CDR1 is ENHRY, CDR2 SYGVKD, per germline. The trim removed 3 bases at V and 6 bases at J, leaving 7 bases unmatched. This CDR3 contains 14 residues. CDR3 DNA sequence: TGTGCCATCAGTGAATCAACTAGCGCGAAGACCCAGTACTTC. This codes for CAISESTSAKTQYF.

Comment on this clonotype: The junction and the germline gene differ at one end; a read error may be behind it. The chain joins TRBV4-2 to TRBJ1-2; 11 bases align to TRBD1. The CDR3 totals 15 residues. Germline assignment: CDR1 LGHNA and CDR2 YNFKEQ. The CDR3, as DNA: TGTGCCTGCAGCCGGGAGGACAGGGGGCGCGATGGCTACACCTTC. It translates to CACSREDRGRDGYTF.

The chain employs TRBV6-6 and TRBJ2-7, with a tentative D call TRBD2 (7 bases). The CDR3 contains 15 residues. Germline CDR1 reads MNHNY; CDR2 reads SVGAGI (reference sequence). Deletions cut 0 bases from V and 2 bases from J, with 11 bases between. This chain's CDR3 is CASSYSEGGPYEQYF. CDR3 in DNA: TGTGCCAGCAGTTACTCCGAGGGGGGGCCCTACGAGCAGTACTTC.

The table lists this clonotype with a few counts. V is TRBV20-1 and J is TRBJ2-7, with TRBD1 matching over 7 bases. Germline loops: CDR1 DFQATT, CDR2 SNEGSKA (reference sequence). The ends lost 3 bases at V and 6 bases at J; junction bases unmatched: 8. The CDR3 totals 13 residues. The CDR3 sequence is CSARDRIGGEQYF. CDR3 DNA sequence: TGCAGTGCTAGGGACAGGATTGGGGGCGAGCAGTACTTC.

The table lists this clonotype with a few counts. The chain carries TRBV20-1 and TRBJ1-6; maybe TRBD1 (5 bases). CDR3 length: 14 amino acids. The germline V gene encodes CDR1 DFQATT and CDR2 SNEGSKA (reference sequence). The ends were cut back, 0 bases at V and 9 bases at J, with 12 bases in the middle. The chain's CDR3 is CSARDIGQTSPLHF. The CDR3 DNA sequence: TGCAGTGCTAGAGATATAGGACAAACTTCACCCCTCCACTTT.

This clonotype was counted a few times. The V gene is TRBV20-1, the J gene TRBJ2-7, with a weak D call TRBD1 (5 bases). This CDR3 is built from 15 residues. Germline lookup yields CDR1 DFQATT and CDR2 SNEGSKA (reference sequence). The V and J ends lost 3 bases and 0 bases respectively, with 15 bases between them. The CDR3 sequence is CSASSRDRSSYEQYF. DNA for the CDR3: TGCAGTGCTAGTTCCAGGGATCGGAGCTCCTACGAGCAGTACTTC.

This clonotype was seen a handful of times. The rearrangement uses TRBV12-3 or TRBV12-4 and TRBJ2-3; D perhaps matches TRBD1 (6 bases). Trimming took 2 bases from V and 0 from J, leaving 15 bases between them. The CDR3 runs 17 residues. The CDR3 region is CASSLRGWTYSTDTQYF. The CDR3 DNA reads TGTGCCAGCAGTTTAAGGGGGTGGACCTATAGCACAGATACGCAGTATTTT.

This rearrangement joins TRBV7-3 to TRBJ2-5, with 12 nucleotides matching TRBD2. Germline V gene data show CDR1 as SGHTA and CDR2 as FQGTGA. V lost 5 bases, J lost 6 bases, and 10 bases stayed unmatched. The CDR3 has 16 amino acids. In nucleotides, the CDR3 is TGTGCCAGCAGCCTCGGACTAGCGGGAACATCACAGACCCAGTACTTC. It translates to CASSLGLAGTSQTQYF.

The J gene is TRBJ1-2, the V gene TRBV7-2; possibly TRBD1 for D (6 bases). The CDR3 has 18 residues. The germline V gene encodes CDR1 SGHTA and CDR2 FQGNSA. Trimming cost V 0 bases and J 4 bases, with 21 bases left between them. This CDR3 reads CASSLATRKGVEGYGYTF. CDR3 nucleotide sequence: TGTGCCAGCAGCTTAGCGACACGAAAGGGGGTGGAGGGCTATGGCTACACCTTC.

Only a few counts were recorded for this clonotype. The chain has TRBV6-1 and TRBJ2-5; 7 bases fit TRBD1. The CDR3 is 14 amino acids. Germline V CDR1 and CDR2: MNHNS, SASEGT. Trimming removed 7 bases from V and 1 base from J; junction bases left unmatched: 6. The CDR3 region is CASTQGQSQETQYF. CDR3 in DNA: TGTGCCAGCACCCAGGGACAGTCCCAAGAGACCCAGTACTTC.

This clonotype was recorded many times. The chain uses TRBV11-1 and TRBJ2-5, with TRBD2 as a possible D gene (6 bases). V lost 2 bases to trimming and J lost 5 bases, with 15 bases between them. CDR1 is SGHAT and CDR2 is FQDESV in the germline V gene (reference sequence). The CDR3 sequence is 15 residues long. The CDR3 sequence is CASSLRGLGGETQYF. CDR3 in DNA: TGTGCCAGCAGCTTACGAGGGTTAGGAGGGGAGACCCAGTACTTC.

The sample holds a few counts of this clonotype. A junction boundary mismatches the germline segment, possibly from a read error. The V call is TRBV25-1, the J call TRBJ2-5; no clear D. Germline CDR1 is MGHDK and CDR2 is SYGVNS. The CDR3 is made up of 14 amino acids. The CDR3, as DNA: TGTGTCAGCAGTGAAAGGACCCAGCGAGAGACCCAGTACTTC. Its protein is CVSSERTQRETQYF.

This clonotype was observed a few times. CDR3 bases: TGTGCCAGCAGTTTGGCCACCGTTACCTTTGAGCAGTACTTC. Amino acid sequence: CASSLATVTFEQYF. The chain has TRBV28 and TRBJ2-5; D gene uncertain. Germline V CDR1 and CDR2: MDHEN, SYDVKM. The ends were cut back, 3 bases at V and 11 bases at J, with 19 bases in the middle. CDR3 size: 14 residues.

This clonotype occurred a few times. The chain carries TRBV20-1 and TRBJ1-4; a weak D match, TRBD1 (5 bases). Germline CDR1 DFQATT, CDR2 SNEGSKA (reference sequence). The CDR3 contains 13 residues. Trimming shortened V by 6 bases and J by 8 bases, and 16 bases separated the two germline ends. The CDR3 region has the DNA TGCAGTGCAACGCCGGGACCGCCGGAAAAACTGTTTTTT. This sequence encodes CSATPGPPEKLFF.

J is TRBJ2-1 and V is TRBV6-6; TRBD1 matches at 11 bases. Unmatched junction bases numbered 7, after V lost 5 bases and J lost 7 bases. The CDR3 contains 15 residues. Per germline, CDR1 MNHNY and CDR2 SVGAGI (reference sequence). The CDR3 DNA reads TGTGCCAGCAGTACCGGACAGGGGGCAAGGAATGAGCAGTTCTTC. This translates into CASSTGQGARNEQFF.

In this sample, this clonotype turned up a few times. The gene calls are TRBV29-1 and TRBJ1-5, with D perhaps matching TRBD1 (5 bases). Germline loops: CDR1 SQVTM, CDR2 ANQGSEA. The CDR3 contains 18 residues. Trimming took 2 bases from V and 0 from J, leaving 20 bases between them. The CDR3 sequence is CSVEKPGPPPYSNQPQHF. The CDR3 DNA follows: TGCAGCGTTGAAAAACCGGGGCCGCCCCCGTATAGCAATCAGCCCCAGCATTTT.

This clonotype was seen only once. Here the CDR3 DNA reads TGCGCCAGCAGCTTGAGGGGGCCAGGGAGAAATGAGCAGTTCTTC. Protein sequence: CASSLRGPGRNEQFF. V gene TRBV5-1 combines with J gene TRBJ2-1; 7 bases match TRBD1. The CDR3 covers 15 residues. The germline gives CDR1 SGHRS, CDR2 YFSETQ. Germline trimming cut 1 base from V and 7 bases from J; bases unmatched to any gene: 8.

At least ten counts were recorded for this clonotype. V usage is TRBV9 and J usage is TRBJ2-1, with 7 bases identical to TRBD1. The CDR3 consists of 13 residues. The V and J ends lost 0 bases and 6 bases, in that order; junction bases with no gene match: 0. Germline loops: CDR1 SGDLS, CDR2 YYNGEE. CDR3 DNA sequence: TGTGCCAGCAGCGTAGCAGGGGGCAATGAGCAGTTCTTC. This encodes CASSVAGGNEQFF.

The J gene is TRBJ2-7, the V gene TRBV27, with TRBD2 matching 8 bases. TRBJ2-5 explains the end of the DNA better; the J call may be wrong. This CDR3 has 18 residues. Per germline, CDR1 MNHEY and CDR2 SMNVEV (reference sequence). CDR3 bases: TGTGCCAGCAGCCTATATGGCCGGCGGGAGGTTAGAGGAGAGACCCAGTACTTC. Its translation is CASSLYGRREVRGETQYF.

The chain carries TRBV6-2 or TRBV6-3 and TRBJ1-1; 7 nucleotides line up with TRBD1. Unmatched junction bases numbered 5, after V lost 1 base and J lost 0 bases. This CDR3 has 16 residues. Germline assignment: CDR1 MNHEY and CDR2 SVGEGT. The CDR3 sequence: CASSYWVGGMNTEAFF. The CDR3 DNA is TGTGCCAGCAGTTACTGGGTAGGGGGCATGAACACTGAAGCTTTCTTT.